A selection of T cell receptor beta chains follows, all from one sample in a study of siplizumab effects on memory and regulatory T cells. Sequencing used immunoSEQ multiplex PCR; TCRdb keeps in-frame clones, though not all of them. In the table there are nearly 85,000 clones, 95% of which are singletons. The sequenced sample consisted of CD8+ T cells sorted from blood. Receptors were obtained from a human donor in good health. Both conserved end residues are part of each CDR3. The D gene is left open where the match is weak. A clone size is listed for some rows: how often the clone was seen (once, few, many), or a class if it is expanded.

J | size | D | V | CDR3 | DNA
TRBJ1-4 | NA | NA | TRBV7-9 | CASSLDWGNEKLFF | TGTGCCAGCAGCTTGGATTGGGGTAATGAAAAACTGTTTTTT
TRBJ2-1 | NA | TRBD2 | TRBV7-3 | CASSFGLAAYNEQFF | TGTGCCAGCAGCTTCGGACTAGCGGCCTACAATGAGCAGTTCTTC
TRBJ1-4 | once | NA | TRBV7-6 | CASSLRTDNEKLFF | TGTGCCAGCAGCTTGAGGACAGATAATGAAAAACTGTTTTTT
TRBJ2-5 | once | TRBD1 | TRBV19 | CASSTGIREETQYF | TGTGCCAGCTCGACAGGGATTAGAGAAGAGACCCAGTACTTC
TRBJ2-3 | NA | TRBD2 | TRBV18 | CASSSGGRITDTQYF | TGTGCCAGCTCATCGGGGGGACGCATCACAGATACGCAGTATTTT
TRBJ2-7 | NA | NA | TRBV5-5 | CASSLGPTLAYEQYF | TGTGCCAGCAGCTTGGGTCCTACCCTCGCCTACGAGCAGTACTTC
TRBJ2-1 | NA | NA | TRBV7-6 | CASSLEGFPNEQFF | TGTGCCAGCAGCTTAGAGGGATTCCCCAATGAGCAGTTCTTC
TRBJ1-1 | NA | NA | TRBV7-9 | CASSYDQGALDTEAFF | TGTGCCAGCAGCTACGACCAGGGCGCCTTGGACACTGAAGCTTTCTTT
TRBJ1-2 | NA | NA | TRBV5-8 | CASSPAGESNYGYTF | TGTGCCAGCAGCCCGGCCGGCGAATCTAACTATGGCTACACCTTC
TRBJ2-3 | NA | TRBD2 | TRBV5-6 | CASSPPSGSDADTQYF | TGTGCCAGCAGCCCACCTAGCGGGAGTGATGCAGATACGCAGTATTTT
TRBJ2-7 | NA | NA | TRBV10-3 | CAISAPPGDNEQYF | TGTGCCATCAGTGCCCCCCCCGGGGACAACGAGCAGTACTTC
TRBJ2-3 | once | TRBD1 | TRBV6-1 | CASSETTDRVHTDTQYF | TGTGCCAGCAGTGAAACAACCGACAGGGTTCACACAGATACGCAGTATTTT
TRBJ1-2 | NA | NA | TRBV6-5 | CASSGNRDGYTF | TGTGCCAGCAGTGGGAACAGGGACGGCTACACCTTC
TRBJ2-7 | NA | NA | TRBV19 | CASSSDSREQYF | TGTGCCAGTAGTAGTGACAGCCGCGAGCAGTACTTC
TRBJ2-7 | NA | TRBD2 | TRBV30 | CAGRTSGSYEQYF | TGTGCCGGAAGGACTAGCGGGAGTTACGAGCAGTACTTC
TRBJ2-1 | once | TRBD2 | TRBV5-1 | CASSLEGLALEQFF | TGCGCCAGCAGCTTGGAGGGACTAGCTCTTGAGCAGTTCTTC
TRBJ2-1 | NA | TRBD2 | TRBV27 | CASSFQTSGSPYNEQFF | TGTGCCAGCAGTTTCCAGACTAGCGGGAGTCCCTACAATGAGCAGTTCTTC
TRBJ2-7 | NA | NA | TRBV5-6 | CASSLVDDEQYF | TGTGCCAGCAGCTTGGTGGACGACGAGCAGTACTTC
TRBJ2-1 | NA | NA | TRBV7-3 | CASSLRGGRPYNEQFF | TGTGCCAGCAGCTTAAGAGGAGGGAGGCCCTACAATGAGCAGTTCTTC
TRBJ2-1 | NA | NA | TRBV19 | CASLLTGYNEQFF | TGTGCCAGCCTTTTGACTGGTTACAATGAGCAGTTCTTC
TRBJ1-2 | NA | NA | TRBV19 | CASSAGKRYGYTF | TGTGCCAGTAGTGCAGGAAAGAGATATGGCTACACCTTC
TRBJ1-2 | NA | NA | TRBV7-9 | CASSQEPEDGYGYTF | TGTGCCAGCAGCCAAGAACCCGAGGACGGATATGGCTACACCTTC
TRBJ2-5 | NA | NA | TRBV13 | CASSSSSGTGQETQYF | TGTGCCAGCAGCTCCTCTAGCGGGACAGGCCAAGAGACCCAGTACTTC
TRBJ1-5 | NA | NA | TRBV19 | CASSIWEGSNQPQHF | TGTGCCAGTAGTATCTGGGAAGGTAGCAATCAGCCCCAGCATTTT
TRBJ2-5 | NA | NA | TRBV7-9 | CATPEGEGLGETQYF | TGTGCCACCCCCGAGGGGGAAGGGTTGGGTGAGACCCAGTACTTC
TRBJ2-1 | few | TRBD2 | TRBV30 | CAWSALSGINEQFF | TGTGCCTGGAGCGCCCTAAGCGGGATTAATGAGCAGTTCTTC